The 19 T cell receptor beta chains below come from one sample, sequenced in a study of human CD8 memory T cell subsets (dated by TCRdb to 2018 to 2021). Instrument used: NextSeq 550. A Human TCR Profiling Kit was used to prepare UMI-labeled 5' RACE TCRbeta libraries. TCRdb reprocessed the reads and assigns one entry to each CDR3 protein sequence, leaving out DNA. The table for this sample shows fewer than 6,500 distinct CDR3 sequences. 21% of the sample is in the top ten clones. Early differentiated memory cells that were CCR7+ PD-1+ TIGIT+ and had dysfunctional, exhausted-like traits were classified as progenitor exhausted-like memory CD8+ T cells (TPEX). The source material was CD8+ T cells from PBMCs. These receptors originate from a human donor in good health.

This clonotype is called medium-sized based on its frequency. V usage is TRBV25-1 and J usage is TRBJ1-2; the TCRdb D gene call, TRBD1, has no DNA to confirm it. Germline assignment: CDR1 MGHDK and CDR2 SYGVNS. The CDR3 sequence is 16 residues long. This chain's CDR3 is CASNRKVGRDIYGYTF.

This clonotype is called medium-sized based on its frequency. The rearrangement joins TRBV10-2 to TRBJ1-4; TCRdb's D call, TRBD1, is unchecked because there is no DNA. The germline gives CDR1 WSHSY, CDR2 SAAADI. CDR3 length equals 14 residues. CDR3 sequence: CASSDHRGGEKLFF.

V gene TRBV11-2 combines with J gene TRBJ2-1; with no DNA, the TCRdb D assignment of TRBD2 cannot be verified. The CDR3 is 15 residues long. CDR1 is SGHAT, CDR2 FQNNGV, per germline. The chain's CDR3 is CASSLALWPSGEQFF.

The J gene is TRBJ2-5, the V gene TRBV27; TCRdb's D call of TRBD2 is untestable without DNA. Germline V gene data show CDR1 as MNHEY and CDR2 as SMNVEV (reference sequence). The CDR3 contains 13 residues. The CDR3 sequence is CASSRRTRETQYF.

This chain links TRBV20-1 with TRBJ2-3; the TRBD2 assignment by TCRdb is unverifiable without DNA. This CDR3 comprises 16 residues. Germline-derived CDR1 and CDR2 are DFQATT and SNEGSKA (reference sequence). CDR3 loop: CSARATGLGGLDTQYF.

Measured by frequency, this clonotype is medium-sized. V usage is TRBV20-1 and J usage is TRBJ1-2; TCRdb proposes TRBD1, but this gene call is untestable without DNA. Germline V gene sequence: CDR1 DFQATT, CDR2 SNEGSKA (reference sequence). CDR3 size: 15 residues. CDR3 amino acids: CSAEGGQGSNYGYTF.

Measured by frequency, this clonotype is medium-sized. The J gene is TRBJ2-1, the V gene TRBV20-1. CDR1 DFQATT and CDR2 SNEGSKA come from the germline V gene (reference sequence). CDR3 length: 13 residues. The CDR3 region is CSARNLADNEQFF.

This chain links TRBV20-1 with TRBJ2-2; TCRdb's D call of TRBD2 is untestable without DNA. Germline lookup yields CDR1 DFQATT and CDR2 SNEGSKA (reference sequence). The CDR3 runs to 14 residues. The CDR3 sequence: CSARKRESIGELFF.

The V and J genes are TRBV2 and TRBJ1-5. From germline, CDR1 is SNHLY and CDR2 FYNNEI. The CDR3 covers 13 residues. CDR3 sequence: CASSDSLPLPQHF.

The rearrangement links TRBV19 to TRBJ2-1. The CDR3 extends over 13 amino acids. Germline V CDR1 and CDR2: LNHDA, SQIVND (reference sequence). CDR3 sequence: CASSILVGSEQFF.

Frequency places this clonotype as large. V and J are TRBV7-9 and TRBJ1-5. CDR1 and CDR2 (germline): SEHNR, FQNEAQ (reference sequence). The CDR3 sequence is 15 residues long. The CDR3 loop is CASSLDHSGDQPQHF.

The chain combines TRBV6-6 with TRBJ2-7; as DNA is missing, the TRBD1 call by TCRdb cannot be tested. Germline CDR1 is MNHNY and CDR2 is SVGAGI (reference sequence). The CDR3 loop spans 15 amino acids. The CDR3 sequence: CASSSSGTLSYEQYF.

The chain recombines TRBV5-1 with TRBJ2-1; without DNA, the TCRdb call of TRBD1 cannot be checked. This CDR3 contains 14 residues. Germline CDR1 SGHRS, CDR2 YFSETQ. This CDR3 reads CASSLDGGTDEQFF.

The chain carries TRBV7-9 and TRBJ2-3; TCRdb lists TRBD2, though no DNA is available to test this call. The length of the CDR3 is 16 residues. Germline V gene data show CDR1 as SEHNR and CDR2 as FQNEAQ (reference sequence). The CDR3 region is CASSSNPGASTDTQYF. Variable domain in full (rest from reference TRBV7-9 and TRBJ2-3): DTGVSQNPRHKITKRGQNVTFRCDPISEHNRLYWYRQTLGQGPEFLTYFQNEAQLEKSRLLSDRFSAERPKGSFSTLEIQRTEQGDSAMYLCASSSNPGASTDTQYFGPGTRLTVL.

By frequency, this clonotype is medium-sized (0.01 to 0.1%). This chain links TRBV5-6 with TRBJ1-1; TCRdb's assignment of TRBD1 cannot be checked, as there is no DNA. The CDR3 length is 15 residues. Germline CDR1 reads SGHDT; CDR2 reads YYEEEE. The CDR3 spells CASSLGAQGNTEAFF.

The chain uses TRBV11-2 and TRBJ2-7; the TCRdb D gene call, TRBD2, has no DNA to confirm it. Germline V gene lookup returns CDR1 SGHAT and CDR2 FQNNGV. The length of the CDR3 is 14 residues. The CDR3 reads CASSLVAGAYEQYF.

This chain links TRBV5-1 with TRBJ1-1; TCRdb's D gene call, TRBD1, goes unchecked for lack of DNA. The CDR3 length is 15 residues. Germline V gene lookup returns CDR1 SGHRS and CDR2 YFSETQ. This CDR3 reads CASSLSSQANTEAFF.

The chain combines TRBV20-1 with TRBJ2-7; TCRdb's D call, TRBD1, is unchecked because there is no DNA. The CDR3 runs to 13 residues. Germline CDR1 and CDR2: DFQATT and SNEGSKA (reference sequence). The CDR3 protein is CSARGQGVYEQYF.

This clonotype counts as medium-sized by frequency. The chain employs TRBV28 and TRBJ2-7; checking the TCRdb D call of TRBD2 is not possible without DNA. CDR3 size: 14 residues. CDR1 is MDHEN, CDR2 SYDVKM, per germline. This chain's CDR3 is CASKESGSSYEQYF.